Described below is a single TCR beta chain sequence and its context. Its antigen is as yet unknown. Clones were sequenced by immunoSEQ multiplex PCR, and TCRdb holds only the in-frame ones, with some missing. The sample holds fewer than 150,000 clones; 94% are singletons and the top ten take 3.8%. This sample stems from a study of brain T cells in children with intractable seizures. Points from the study as a whole: Absence of clones before surgery may stem from lower sequencing depth. Only CDR3 sequence similarity suggested viral specificity, without known HCMV serostatus.

Germline CDR1 is SGHKS and CDR2 is YYEKEE (reference sequence). V gave up 4 bases and J gave up 7 bases; unmatched junction bases: 10. The CDR3 extends over 15 amino acids. Only cases whose brain tissue showed the highest T cell transcript signatures were sequenced. The material sequenced was peripheral blood, taken at surgery. V usage is TRBV5-5 and J usage is TRBJ1-4; 7 bases align to TRBD1. The origin of this receptor is a boy under two years old with hemimegalencephaly and intractable seizures. CDR3 coding DNA: TGTGCCAGCAGCCGGAGGGGGCCAGTTAGTGAAAAACTGTTTTTT. This encodes CASSRRGPVSEKLFF.